Shown below are 4 T cell receptor beta chains from a single sample sequenced in a study of cytomegalovirus exposure and HLA in healthy donors. The repertoire was sequenced with immunoSEQ multiplex PCR; TCRdb's copy has only in-frame clones and lacks some. Here the sample spans about 64,000 clones, 80% to 90% being singletons. Sequencing input: PBMCs. All receptors come from a woman aged 18-29 years in good health and CMV-seronegative.

Of note for this clone: At one of its ends the junction is not consistent with the germline gene, which may arise from a read error. The V and J genes are TRBV7-7 and TRBJ2-2; 8 nucleotides align to TRBD1. Germline-derived CDR1 and CDR2 are SSHAT and FNYEAQ (reference sequence). The CDR3 consists of 15 residues. The CDR3 nucleotides read TGTGCTAGCAGCCCACAGGGGGTTAACACCGGGGAGCTGTTTTTT. It yields the protein CASSPQGVNTGELFF.

The V call is TRBV9, the J call TRBJ2-3, with a tentative D call TRBD2 (7 bases). The CDR3 is made up of 16 amino acids. Germline lookup yields CDR1 SGDLS and CDR2 YYNGEE. Trimming stripped 3 bases from V and 3 bases from J, with 17 bases between. CDR3 DNA: TGTGCCAGCAGCGCCCGAGGGGGGGAAGGGACAGATACGCAGTATTTT. Protein: CASSARGGEGTDTQYF.

The V gene is TRBV27, the J gene TRBJ2-7; 8 bases fit TRBD1. V lost 2 bases and J lost 5; bases outside the gene matches: 8. The CDR3 covers 15 residues. From germline, CDR1 is MNHEY and CDR2 SMNVEV (reference sequence). The CDR3 loop is CASSLSTGGFNEQYF. The CDR3 coding sequence is TGTGCCAGCAGTTTAAGTACAGGGGGGTTTAACGAGCAGTACTTC.

This clone has just one count. CDR3 sequence reads: CASSVAVGRNSPLHF. CDR3 DNA sequence: TGTGCCAGCAGCGTAGCGGTAGGGAGGAATTCACCCCTCCACTTT. This chain connects TRBV9 to TRBJ1-6; no clear D gene. The length of the CDR3 is 15 residues. Germline V gene data show CDR1 as SGDLS and CDR2 as YYNGEE. Trimming pared 0 bases from V and 7 bases from J, leaving 11 bases between.